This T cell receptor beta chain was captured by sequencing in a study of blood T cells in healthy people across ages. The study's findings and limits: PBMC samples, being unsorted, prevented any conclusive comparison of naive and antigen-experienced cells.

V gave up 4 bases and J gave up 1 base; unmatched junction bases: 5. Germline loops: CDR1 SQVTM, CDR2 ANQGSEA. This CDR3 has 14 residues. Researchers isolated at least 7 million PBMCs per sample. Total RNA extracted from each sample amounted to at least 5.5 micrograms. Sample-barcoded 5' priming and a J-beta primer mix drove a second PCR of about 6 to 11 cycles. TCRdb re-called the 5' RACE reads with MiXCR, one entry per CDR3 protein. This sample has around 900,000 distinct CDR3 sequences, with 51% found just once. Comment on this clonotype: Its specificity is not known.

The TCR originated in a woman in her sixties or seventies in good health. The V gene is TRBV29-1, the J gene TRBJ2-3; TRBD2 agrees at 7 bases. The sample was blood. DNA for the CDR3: TGCAGCGTTGTAGGCCGGGAGGGCACAGATACGCAGTATTTT. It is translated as CSVVGREGTDTQYF.